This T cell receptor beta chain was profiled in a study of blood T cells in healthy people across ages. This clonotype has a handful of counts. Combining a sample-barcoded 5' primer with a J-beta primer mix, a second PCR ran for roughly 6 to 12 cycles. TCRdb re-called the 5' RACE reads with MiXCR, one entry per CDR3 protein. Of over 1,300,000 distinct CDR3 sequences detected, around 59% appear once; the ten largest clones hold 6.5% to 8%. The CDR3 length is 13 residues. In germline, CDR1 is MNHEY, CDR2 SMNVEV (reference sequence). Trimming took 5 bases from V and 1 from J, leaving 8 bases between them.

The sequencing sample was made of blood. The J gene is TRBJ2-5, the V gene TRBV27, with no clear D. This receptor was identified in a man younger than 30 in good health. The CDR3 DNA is TGTGCCAGCAGTGGATTGGGCCAAGAGACCCAGTACTTC. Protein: CASSGLGQETQYF.